This is a list of T cell receptor beta chains from one sample in a study of OX40 agonist ivuxolimab in advanced cancers. Measured with immunoSEQ multiplex PCR; TCRdb has only the in-frame clones, and not every one. Of over 15,000 clones in the sample, around 80% are singletons; the top ten hold about 39%. The source was CD4+ or CD8+ T cells sorted from blood, collected in a trial of the OX40 agonist ivuxolimab. These receptors originate from an adult with an advanced solid tumor such as melanoma, head and neck, liver or kidney cancer. Each CDR3 is given with its conserved first and last residue. The D gene is left open where the match is weak. A row's size may be missing; if present it is once, few, many or a size class.

TRBJ2-5,TRBD1,TRBV15,-,CATSRDSNIGTGFLETQYF,TGTGCCACCAGCAGAGATTCAAATATAGGGACAGGGTTCCTGGAGACCCAGTACTTC
TRBJ1-1,TRBD1,TRBV4-3,-,CASSQETGTGWPEAFF,TGCGCCAGCAGCCAAGAGACCGGGACAGGGTGGCCTGAAGCTTTCTTT
TRBJ1-6,TRBD1,TRBV29-1,-,CSVKTGQPNSPLHF,TGCAGCGTTAAAACGGGACAGCCTAATTCACCCCTCCACTTT
TRBJ2-2,-,TRBV28,-,CASSLSPDFGELFF,TGTGCCAGCAGTTTATCCCCGGACTTCGGGGAGCTGTTTTTT
TRBJ2-7,-,TRBV27,-,CASSFGGGYEQYF,TGTGCCAGCAGTTTCGGTGGGGGCTACGAGCAGTACTTC
TRBJ1-1,-,TRBV6-5,-,CASSYGFGNTEAFF,TGTGCCAGCAGTTACGGGTTTGGGAACACTGAAGCTTTCTTT
TRBJ1-4,TRBD1,TRBV9,-,CASSSDREGEKLFF,TGTGCCAGCAGCTCCGACAGGGAAGGTGAAAAACTGTTTTTT
TRBJ1-2,-,TRBV2,-,CASSEGYGYTF,TGTGCCAGCAGTGAGGGCTATGGCTACACCTTC
TRBJ2-1,-,TRBV7-7,large,CASSLEGGSYNEQFF,TGTGCCAGCAGCTTAGAAGGCGGCTCCTACAATGAGCAGTTCTTC
TRBJ1-2,-,TRBV5-1,-,CASSLASGADGYTF,TGCGCCAGCAGCTTGGCCTCGGGGGCAGATGGCTACACCTTC
TRBJ2-1,-,TRBV10-2,-,CASSVHDSSYNEQFF,TGCGCCAGCAGTGTCCACGATAGCTCCTACAATGAGCAGTTCTTC
TRBJ2-7,TRBD1,TRBV6-5,-,CASRGPGQGVYEQYF,TGTGCCAGCAGAGGACCGGGACAGGGTGTGTACGAGCAGTACTTC
TRBJ2-7,-,TRBV15,-,CATSSGGGAKDEQYF,TGTGCCACCAGCTCTGGTGGAGGGGCCAAAGATGAGCAGTACTTC
TRBJ1-2,TRBD1,TRBV7-9,few,CASSFSGTGGAYGYTF,TGTGCCAGCAGCTTCTCCGGGACAGGAGGAGCCTATGGCTACACCTTC
TRBJ2-1,TRBD1,TRBV16,-,CASSPRDRVWSEQFF,TGTGCCAGCAGCCCCCGGGACAGGGTCTGGAGTGAGCAGTTCTTC
TRBJ1-5,TRBD1,TRBV12-5,few,CASGLGDREYSNQPQHF,TGTGCTAGTGGTTTGGGGGACAGGGAATATAGCAATCAGCCCCAGCATTTT
TRBJ2-1,-,TRBV9,-,CASSVVADAYNEQFF,TGTGCCAGCAGCGTCGTAGCGGATGCATACAATGAGCAGTTCTTC
TRBJ1-6,TRBD1,TRBV28,-,CASSGTDNSPLHF,TGTGCCAGCAGTGGGACAGATAATTCACCCCTCCACTTT
TRBJ1-2,-,TRBV28,-,CASSLGRTYGYTF,TGTGCCAGCAGTTTAGGACGGACTTATGGCTACACCTTC
TRBJ2-7,TRBD1,TRBV6-1,-,CASSETGGFFEQYF,TGTGCCAGCAGTGAAACAGGGGGCTTTTTCGAGCAGTACTTC
TRBJ2-7,-,TRBV5-6,-,CASSLADIGSEQYF,TGTGCCAGCAGCTTGGCGGATATAGGGAGCGAGCAGTACTTC
TRBJ2-7,TRBD2,TRBV7-2,-,CASSYPAIAGLYEQYF,TGTGCCAGCAGCTACCCGGCGATAGCGGGCCTCTACGAGCAGTACTTC
TRBJ2-7,-,TRBV28,-,CASSPGTLYEQYF,TGTGCCAGCAGCCCGGGGACCCTCTACGAGCAGTACTTC
TRBJ2-1,-,TRBV30,-,CACVEINEQFF,TGTGCCTGCGTAGAGATAAATGAGCAGTTCTTC
TRBJ2-2,-,TRBV6-5,-,CATDEGGDTGELFF,TGTGCCACCGACGAGGGTGGGGACACCGGGGAGCTGTTTTTT
TRBJ2-7,TRBD1,TRBV28,-,CASTEDPPGQRRLEQYF,TGTGCCAGCACTGAAGATCCTCCGGGACAGCGACGTCTTGAGCAGTACTTC
TRBJ2-5,TRBD1,TRBV5-1,-,CASRTGPETQYF,TGCGCCAGCCGGACAGGGCCGGAGACCCAGTACTTC
TRBJ1-1,-,TRBV28,-,CASSSPGTEAFF,TGTGCCAGCAGTTCTCCGGGAACTGAAGCTTTCTTT
TRBJ1-5,-,TRBV7-9,-,CASSIGGGQPQHF,TGTGCCAGCAGTATCGGCGGCGGGCAGCCCCAGCATTTT
TRBJ2-7,-,TRBV15,-,CATSGPRRSAPYEQYF,TGTGCCACCAGCGGGCCCAGGCGGTCGGCACCCTACGAGCAGTACTTC
TRBJ1-1,-,TRBV5-6,many,CASSLVRALNTEAFF,TGTGCCAGCAGCTTGGTTAGGGCTTTGAACACTGAAGCTTTCTTT
TRBJ2-2,TRBD1,TRBV19,once,CASSMTGGGGELFF,TGTGCCAGTAGTATGACAGGGGGTGGCGGGGAGCTGTTTTTT
TRBJ1-2,-,TRBV30,-,CAWTGAGGSYGYTF,TGTGCCTGGACTGGGGCAGGAGGGTCCTATGGCTACACCTTC
TRBJ2-1,-,TRBV9,-,CASSPEGRGYNNEQFF,TGTGCCAGCAGCCCAGAAGGGCGGGGTTACAACAATGAGCAGTTCTTC
TRBJ1-5,-,TRBV7-2,-,CASSLGSDLNQPQHF,TGTGCCAGCAGCTTAGGGTCAGACCTTAATCAGCCCCAGCATTTT
TRBJ2-2,-,TRBV27,few,CASSLFQSSGELFF,TGTGCCAGCAGTTTGTTCCAATCGTCCGGGGAGCTGTTTTTT
TRBJ2-1,-,TRBV6-5,few,CASRLANEQFF,TGTGCCAGCAGACTAGCTAATGAGCAGTTCTTC
TRBJ2-7,TRBD1,TRBV27,-,CASSPGTEVYEQYF,TGTGCCAGCAGTCCCGGGACAGAGGTCTACGAGCAGTACTTC
TRBJ2-7,-,TRBV5-1,-,CASRDSAFYEQYF,TGCGCCAGCAGGGACAGCGCGTTCTACGAGCAGTACTTC
TRBJ1-1,TRBD1,TRBV4-3,once,CASSQDGTGATEAFF,TGCGCCAGCAGCCAAGATGGGACAGGGGCCACTGAAGCTTTCTTT
TRBJ2-1,TRBD2,TRBV7-7,-,CASSRGLAGEDEQFF,TGTGCCAGCAGCCGAGGACTAGCGGGAGAGGATGAGCAGTTCTTC
TRBJ2-2,-,TRBV11-2,once,CASSLWSNTGELFF,TGTGCCAGCAGCTTATGGTCAAACACCGGGGAGCTGTTTTTT
TRBJ2-1,-,TRBV4-3,-,CASSQRLYNEQFF,TGCGCCAGCAGCCAACGACTCTACAATGAGCAGTTCTTC
TRBJ2-1,TRBD1,TRBV6-1,-,CASSPGTGGFDEQFF,TGTGCCTCCTCTCCTGGGACAGGGGGTTTCGATGAGCAGTTCTTC
TRBJ2-7,-,TRBV27,once,CASSLLGQPEQYF,TGTGCCAGCAGTTTACTGGGTCAACCCGAGCAGTACTTC
TRBJ1-3,-,TRBV7-3,once,CASSRDSGNTIYF,TGTGCCAGCAGCCGAGACTCTGGAAACACCATATATTTT
TRBJ1-6,TRBD1,TRBV4-3,-,CASSRGTERPLHF,TGCGCCAGCAGCCGAGGGACAGAGCGTCCCCTCCACTTT
TRBJ2-3,-,TRBV5-1,-,CASSLDFRSTDTQYF,TGCGCCAGCAGCTTGGATTTCAGGAGCACAGATACGCAGTATTTT
TRBJ2-3,-,TRBV13,-,CASSPPSTDTQYF,TGTGCCAGCAGCCCCCCCAGCACAGATACGCAGTATTTT
TRBJ2-7,TRBD2,TRBV27,-,CASKTLAGVVYF,TGTGCCAGCAAAACACTAGCGGGAGTGGTGTACTTC
TRBJ1-3,-,TRBV6-5,-,CASSWGRTRGNTIYF,TGTGCCAGCAGTTGGGGACGAACCAGGGGAAACACCATATATTTT
TRBJ1-5,TRBD1,TRBV27,-,CASSPRTGKNQPQHF,TGTGCCAGCAGCCCAAGGACAGGGAAAAATCAGCCCCAGCATTTT